This entry lists 10 T cell receptor beta chains sequenced from one sample in a study of sequential checkpoint blockade in melanoma. The assay was immunoSEQ multiplex PCR, and TCRdb's table has in-frame clones only and misses some. The table has about 21,000 clones, approximately 30% seen once. Sample treatment: randomized to nivolumab then ipilimumab (arm A) or the reverse (arm B). The input for sequencing was tumor tissue (inferred from file names), taken from a patient given nivolumab and ipilimumab in sequence. The receptor set was obtained from a human donor with melanoma.

V usage is TRBV11-3 and J usage is TRBJ2-1; D might be TRBD2 (6 bases). The germline CDR1 and CDR2 sequences are SGHNT and YENEEA. The CDR3 spans 17 residues. Deletions cut 5 bases from V and 10 bases from J, with 27 bases between. CDR3 amino acids: CASSPIWDFLPLVEQFF. DNA for the CDR3: TGTGCCAGCAGCCCAATCTGGGACTTCCTTCCTCTCGTAGAGCAGTTCTTC. Using reference TRBV11-3 and TRBJ2-1 for the parts outside the CDR3, the full variable domain is EAGVVQSPRYKIIEKKQPVAFWCNPISGHNTLYWYLQNLGQGPELLIRYENEEAVDDSQLPKDRFSAERLKGVDSTLKIQPAELGDSAVYLCASSPIWDFLPLVEQFFGPGTRLTVL.

This clone was detected only once. This chain connects TRBV15 to TRBJ1-2; tentatively, D is TRBD1 (6 bases). The length of the CDR3 is 15 residues. V was clipped by 0 bases and J by 5 bases, with 13 bases between them. Germline CDR1 reads LNHNV; CDR2 reads YYDKDF (reference sequence). CDR3 coding DNA: TGTGCCACCAGCAGAGATTTGGACAGCGTTTATGGCTACACCTTC. Protein product: CATSRDLDSVYGYTF.

Written as DNA, the CDR3 is TGTGCCAGTACACTGGGCACCGGGGAGCTGTTTTTT. This encodes CASTLGTGELFF. The chain joins TRBV19 to TRBJ2-2; unclear D gene. The CDR3 is 12 residues long. Germline assignment: CDR1 LNHDA and CDR2 SQIVND (reference sequence). V was pared by 7 bases and J by 4 bases, with 7 bases between.

The V call is TRBV6-8, the J call TRBJ2-2; D is unclear. Deletions cut 0 bases from V and 0 bases from J, with 8 bases between. The CDR3 is 16 residues long. Germline values: CDR1 MNHGY, CDR2 SAAAGT. This chain's CDR3 is CASSYSSTANTGELFF. The DNA of the CDR3 is TGTGCCAGCAGTTACTCGAGCACAGCGAACACCGGGGAGCTGTTTTTT.

The chain carries TRBV6-8 and TRBJ1-5, with D possibly being TRBD1 (5 bases). V lost 8 bases and J 4 bases, leaving 12 bases between the germline ends. The CDR3 is 13 residues long. Germline V gene sequence: CDR1 MNHGY, CDR2 SAAAGT. CDR3 nucleotides: TGTGCCAGCGGAGACAGTTGGAATCAGCCCCAGCATTTT. Amino acids: CASGDSWNQPQHF.

This clone was seen more than once but under ten times. V usage is TRBV19 and J usage is TRBJ2-3; weak D call: TRBD2 (5 bases). Germline CDR1 LNHDA, CDR2 SQIVND (reference sequence). V gave up 4 bases and J gave up 3 bases, with 5 bases separating them. CDR3 length: 12 amino acids. Written as DNA, the CDR3 is TGTGCCAGTAGTAGGGAGACAGATACGCAGTATTTT. Residues: CASSRETDTQYF.

The rearrangement joins TRBV6-8 to TRBJ2-7; 9 nucleotides align to TRBD1. The trim removed 7 bases at V and 5 bases at J, leaving 6 bases unmatched. The CDR3 loop spans 13 amino acids. In germline, CDR1 is MNHGY, CDR2 SAAAGT. For the CDR3, the DNA is TGTGCCAGCATCGGACAGGGGCGCAACGAGCAGTACTTC. Residues: CASIGQGRNEQYF.

This clone showed up just a few times. This chain links TRBV7-4 with TRBJ1-2; 7 bases agree with TRBD1. The CDR3 length is 15 residues. With V trimmed by 5 bases and J by 2 bases, 8 bases remained unmatched. Looked up from germline, CDR1 is SGHVT and CDR2 is SQSDAQ. Written as DNA, the CDR3 is TGTGCCAGCAGCGTAGATGGCAGGGGGAACTATGGCTACACCTTC. Translated, it gives CASSVDGRGNYGYTF.

This clone was observed a handful of times. The chain couples TRBV4-1 to TRBJ2-1, with 8 bases aligning to TRBD2. The CDR3 contains 15 residues. The germline V gene has CDR1 MGHRA and CDR2 YSYEKL. V was clipped by 2 bases and J by 4 bases; unmatched bases: 4. CDR3 residues: CASSQSGTSYNEQFF. The CDR3 DNA sequence: TGCGCCAGCAGCCAATCCGGGACTAGTTACAATGAGCAGTTCTTC.

The CDR3 reads CASSLLAGYEQYF. The CDR3, as DNA: TGTGCCAGCTCACTTCTCGCGGGCTACGAGCAGTACTTC. This chain joins TRBV18 and TRBJ2-7, with D possibly matching TRBD2 (5 bases). Germline CDR1 KGHSH, CDR2 LQKENI. The CDR3 extends over 13 amino acids. V was clipped by 4 bases and J by 3 bases, with 10 bases between them.